One sample yielded the 21 T cell receptor beta chains listed below, sequenced in a study of T-cell memory formation after mild COVID-19. TCRdb called the 5' RACE reads again in MiXCR, with one record for every CDR3 protein. The repertoire holds 68,000 or so distinct CDR3 sequences, with around 17% as singletons. The sample comprised PBMCs or a T cell subset sorted from them (not recorded which). The receptors derive from an adult woman who had mild COVID-19 (a few samples of this study predate the infection). Cell type and time point are not known.

This clonotype showed up just a few times. This chain joins TRBV29-1 and TRBJ1-2; D is unresolved. The germline V and J ends were trimmed by 5 bases and 4 bases, with 5 bases remaining between them. Germline values: CDR1 SQVTM, CDR2 ANQGSEA. CDR3 size: 10 residues. CDR3 loop: CSVSSYGYTF. CDR3 in DNA: TGCAGCGTTTCTTCCTATGGCTACACCTTC.

V and J are TRBV6-6 and TRBJ1-1; D is perhaps TRBD1 (5 bases). Germline V gene lookup returns CDR1 MNHNY and CDR2 SVGAGI (reference sequence). V lost 5 bases, J lost 1 base, and 17 bases lay in between. CDR3 length equals 16 residues. The CDR3 reads CASSVSRADRNTEAFF. The CDR3 DNA follows: TGTGCCAGCAGTGTTTCCAGGGCGGATAGGAACACTGAAGCTTTCTTT.

J is TRBJ1-1 and V is TRBV6-1, with a tentative D call TRBD1 (6 bases). CDR3 length: 16 amino acids. The germline CDR1 and CDR2 sequences are MNHNS and SASEGT. Trimming removed 3 bases from V and 2 bases from J, with 16 bases in between. CDR3 in DNA: TGTGCCAGCAGTGAGAATCTGGGGGCCGGAAACACTGAAGCTTTCTTT. It codes for CASSENLGAGNTEAFF.

The sample holds a few counts of this clonotype. The rearrangement joins TRBV7-9 to TRBJ2-5; D might be TRBD1 or TRBD2, each matching 5 bases. The germline CDR1 and CDR2 sequences are SEHNR and FQNEAQ (reference sequence). This CDR3 comprises 17 residues. Trimming shortened V by 5 bases and J by 5 bases, and 24 bases separated the two germline ends. CDR3 DNA: TGTGCCAGCAGCGCCAAAACCGGTAATAGGGGAGAGGAGACCCAGTACTTC. Amino acid sequence: CASSAKTGNRGEETQYF.

V usage is TRBV11-2 and J usage is TRBJ1-1, with TRBD1 identical over 7 bases. V gave up 4 bases and J gave up 1 base; unmatched junction bases: 12. CDR3 length: 17 residues. CDR1 SGHAT and CDR2 FQNNGV come from the germline V gene. CDR3 in DNA: TGTGCCAGCAGCTCCCCAGGGGGTACGGCAAGGAACACTGAAGCTTTCTTT. Its protein product is CASSSPGGTARNTEAFF.

The rearrangement uses TRBV5-4 and TRBJ2-7, with D unresolved. Germline CDR1 SGHNT, CDR2 YYREEE (reference sequence). The CDR3 is 12 residues long. Trimming cost V 1 base and J 4 bases, with 6 bases left between them. CDR3 loop: CASSLTPYEQYF. CDR3 bases: TGTGCCAGCAGCTTGACCCCGTACGAGCAGTACTTC.

This clonotype was seen a handful of times. DNA for the CDR3: TGTGCCAGCAGCTTAGGACAGGCTCTTTCACCCCTCCACTTT. It encodes CASSLGQALSPLHF. This sequence joins TRBV6-5 and TRBJ1-6; 7 bases fit TRBD1. J gave up 9 bases and V 6 bases, and 8 bases lay outside the gene matches. The germline gives CDR1 MNHEY, CDR2 SVGAGI. This CDR3 contains 14 residues.

V and J are TRBV4-3 and TRBJ2-5, with D perhaps TRBD1 or TRBD2 (5 bases each). V shed 0 bases and J shed 3 bases, with 14 bases lying between them. This CDR3 contains 16 residues. From germline, CDR1 is LGHNA and CDR2 YSLEER. The CDR3 protein is CASSQDVGRVKETQYF. The DNA of the CDR3 is TGCGCCAGCAGCCAAGATGTGGGACGCGTAAAAGAGACCCAGTACTTC.

In its sample, this clonotype was seen a few times. The chain combines TRBV6-1 with TRBJ2-1; no clear D gene. Germline V CDR1 and CDR2: MNHNS, SASEGT. Trimming cost V 3 bases and J 3 bases, with 12 bases left between them. CDR3 size: 15 residues. CDR3: CASSEGYHIYNEQFF. As DNA, the CDR3 is TGTGCCAGCAGTGAGGGCTACCACATCTACAATGAGCAGTTCTTC.

There are many counts of this clonotype. The chain is built from TRBV12-3 or TRBV12-4 and TRBJ2-1, with 10 positions matching TRBD1. The CDR3 covers 15 residues. Losses at the gene ends were 6 bases for V and 7 bases for J; bases not matched to a gene: 9. CDR3 bases: TGTGCCAGCAGGTCTCGGGACAGGGGTATGAATGAGCAGTTCTTC. This gives the protein CASRSRDRGMNEQFF.

This clonotype was counted at least ten times. The CDR3 nucleotides are TGTGCCAGCAGTGACGCTGGGGAAGCAGATACGCAGTATTTT. This encodes CASSDAGEADTQYF. This chain connects TRBV6-4 to TRBJ2-3, with D unclear. Germline CDR1 is MRHNA and CDR2 is SNTAGT. The CDR3 covers 14 residues. Trimming removed 2 bases from V and 4 bases from J, with 10 bases in between.

The chain employs TRBV3-1 and TRBJ2-5; TRBD2 matches at 9 bases. The germline CDR1 and CDR2 sequences are LGHDT and YNNKEL (reference sequence). V lost 1 base to trimming and J lost 3 bases; unmatched junction nucleotides: 6. The CDR3 is 16 residues long. The CDR3 is CASSQGLAGFEETQYF. The CDR3 coding sequence is TGTGCCAGCAGCCAAGGTCTAGCGGGATTCGAAGAGACCCAGTACTTC.

CDR3 protein: CASSDSHDTDTQYF. CDR3 DNA sequence: TGTGCCAGCAGTGACTCCCACGATACAGATACGCAGTATTTT. The chain combines TRBV6-4 with TRBJ2-3; D is uncertain. The V gene lost 0 bases and the J gene lost 3 bases, with 7 bases spanning the gap. Per the germline V gene, CDR1 is MRHNA and CDR2 is SNTAGT. This CDR3 has 14 residues.

The chain employs TRBV4-2 and TRBJ2-3; 8 bases align to TRBD1. J lost 2 bases, V lost 1 base, and 5 bases had no gene match. Germline V gene data show CDR1 as LGHNA and CDR2 as YNFKEQ. CDR3 length: 16 residues. The CDR3: CASSQGTGRNTDTQYF. The CDR3 region has the DNA TGTGCCAGCAGCCAAGGGACAGGGCGGAACACAGATACGCAGTATTTT.

This clonotype was seen a few times. The V call is TRBV4-1, the J call TRBJ1-2; possibly TRBD1 for D (6 bases). The V gene's germline CDR1 is MGHRA and CDR2 YSYEKL. The CDR3 is made up of 17 amino acids. Trimming stripped 0 bases from V and 4 bases from J, with 18 bases between. The DNA for the CDR3 is TGCGCCAGCAGCCAAGATTCTTGGGGGGCGAGCGGCTATGGCTACACCTTC. This sequence encodes CASSQDSWGASGYGYTF.

This clonotype was seen only a few times. This chain connects TRBV7-9 to TRBJ2-5; the match to TRBD2 covers 10 bases. CDR1 and CDR2 (germline): SEHNR, FQNEAQ (reference sequence). V dropped 5 bases and J dropped 5; count of bases not matched to a gene: 5. The CDR3 has 14 amino acids. The CDR3 reads CASSISGGLETQYF. CDR3 nucleotides: TGTGCCAGCAGCATTAGCGGGGGGTTGGAGACCCAGTACTTC.

The chain recombines TRBV13 with TRBJ1-1; D remains unclear. V was trimmed by 5 bases and J by 2 bases, leaving 6 bases between them. The CDR3 is 12 amino acids. CDR1 is PRHDT and CDR2 is FYEKMQ in the germline V gene (reference sequence). The CDR3 spells CASSDVNTEAFF. CDR3 bases: TGTGCCAGCAGCGACGTTAACACTGAAGCTTTCTTT.

The table lists this clonotype with a count of one. The CDR3 nucleotides read TGTGCCACCAGTTCCGGACAGGGGGAGACCCAGTACTTC. Translated, it gives CATSSGQGETQYF. V gene TRBV24-1 combines with J gene TRBJ2-5; 9 bases are shared with TRBD1. The trim removed 6 bases at V and 5 bases at J, leaving 3 bases unmatched. CDR3 size: 13 residues. The germline V gene has CDR1 KGHDR and CDR2 SFDVKD.

The CDR3 nucleotides read TGTGCCAGCAGCTTAGCGGGGGGTACCTCCTACGAGCAGTACTTC. Its translation: CASSLAGGTSYEQYF. This sequence joins TRBV11-2 and TRBJ2-7, with 7 bases identical to TRBD2. V dropped 1 base and J dropped 0; count of bases not matched to a gene: 3. Germline assignment: CDR1 SGHAT and CDR2 FQNNGV. The CDR3 spans 15 residues.

This clonotype came up a few times. The V and J genes are TRBV4-3 and TRBJ2-6, with 8 positions matching TRBD1. The V gene end was trimmed by 1 base and the J gene end by 1 base; junction bases not matched to a gene: 3. Per the germline V gene, CDR1 is LGHNA and CDR2 is YSLEER. This CDR3 spans 17 amino acids. Written as DNA, the CDR3 is TGCGCCAGCAGCCAAGGGACAGGGTTGTCTGGGGCCAACGTCCTGACTTTC. This gives the protein CASSQGTGLSGANVLTF.

This chain connects TRBV7-2 to TRBJ1-1; 7 bases agree with TRBD1. In germline, CDR1 is SGHTA, CDR2 FQGNSA. CDR3 length equals 13 residues. The trim removed 5 bases at V and 5 bases at J, leaving 5 bases unmatched. The CDR3 region is CASSRDSWTEAFF. CDR3 bases: TGTGCCAGCAGCCGGGACAGTTGGACTGAAGCTTTCTTT.